These 19 T cell receptor beta chains originate from one sample sequenced in a study of vaccination and CD4 T cells after COVID-19. These receptors have no known antigen. Sequenced with the Oncomine TCR Beta short-read assay was DNA taken from cultured CD4+ T cells. TCRdb reanalysed the PCR reads using MiXCR and keeps one entry per CDR3 protein. The table lists 20,000 to 25,000 distinct CDR3 sequences, around 66% of them singletons. Treatment denoted: roughly 10-day PBMC culture with coronavirus spike peptide pools or control peptides (ViraFEST assay). This sample comprised CD4+ T cells from blood, cultured in vitro, obtained after SARS-CoV-2 vaccination. The receptors were gathered from a human donor who received a COVID-19 vaccine.

The chain is built from TRBV19 and TRBJ1-5; TRBD1 agrees at 8 bases. This CDR3 comprises 15 residues. After removal of 3 bases from V and 5 bases from J, the junction contained 6 bases not matched to a gene. Germline assignment: CDR1 LNHDA and CDR2 SQIVND (reference sequence). The CDR3 here is CASSIEGQGDQPQHF. DNA of the CDR3: TGTGCCAGTAGTATCGAAGGACAGGGAGATCAGCCCCAGCATTTT.

The chain joins TRBV5-1 to TRBJ1-1; D is perhaps TRBD1 (6 bases). This CDR3 is built from 16 residues. V gave up 4 bases and J gave up 6 bases, with 22 bases separating them. Germline loops: CDR1 SGHRS, CDR2 YFSETQ. The CDR3 spells CASSPIAGAVQAEAFF. The CDR3 DNA reads TGCGCCAGCAGCCCAATCGCGGGGGCGGTTCAGGCTGAAGCTTTCTTT.

The J gene is TRBJ2-1, the V gene TRBV20-1; 8 nucleotides align to TRBD1. Losses at the gene ends were 5 bases for V and 1 base for J; bases not matched to a gene: 7. The CDR3 runs 15 residues. Germline V gene sequence: CDR1 DFQATT, CDR2 SNEGSKA (reference sequence). CDR3: CSASKTGGSYNEQFF. In DNA form, the CDR3 reads TGCAGTGCTTCAAAAACAGGGGGATCCTACAATGAGCAGTTCTTC.

This clonotype was picked up a small number of times. The rearrangement uses TRBV9 and TRBJ2-5, with D perhaps matching TRBD1 or TRBD2 (5 bases each). Per germline, CDR1 SGDLS and CDR2 YYNGEE. This CDR3 contains 13 residues. With 0 bases removed from V and 2 bases from J, the gap between germline ends came to 5 bases. DNA for the CDR3: TGTGCCAGCAGCGTAGGGGGGCAAGAGACCCAGTACTTC. Translating gives CASSVGGQETQYF.

The rearrangement uses TRBV12-5 and TRBJ1-3, with D possibly matching TRBD1 (5 bases). Germline V gene data show CDR1 as LGHNT and CDR2 as FRNRAP. The CDR3 is 12 amino acids. V was trimmed by 6 bases and J by 4 bases, leaving 7 bases between them. CDR3 coding DNA: TGTGCTAGTGGCCCAGGGGGAAACACCATATATTTT. Its protein is CASGPGGNTIYF.

The chain recombines TRBV7-8 with TRBJ2-2; 8 nucleotides match TRBD1. V shed 5 bases and J 7 bases; nucleotides not matched to a gene: 9. The CDR3 is made up of 15 amino acids. Per the germline V gene, CDR1 is SGHVS and CDR2 is FQNEAQ. CDR3 loop: CASSPEDRVGGELFF. CDR3 coding DNA: TGTGCCAGCAGCCCAGAGGACAGGGTCGGCGGGGAGCTGTTTTTT.

The table lists this clonotype with a count of one. The chain links TRBV6-1 to TRBJ2-5, with TRBD1 as a possible D gene (6 bases). This CDR3 contains 14 residues. V lost 7 bases, J lost 0 bases, and 12 bases lay in between. In germline, CDR1 is MNHNS, CDR2 SASEGT. The CDR3 sequence: CASTGQSDQETQYF. CDR3 nucleotides: TGTGCCAGCACCGGACAGTCCGACCAAGAGACCCAGTACTTC.

This clonotype appeared a few times. This sequence joins TRBV30 and TRBJ2-5, with 9 bases identical to TRBD1. The CDR3 runs to 14 residues. The ends lost 2 bases at V and 5 bases at J; junction bases unmatched: 6. In germline, CDR1 is GTSNPN, CDR2 SVGIG (reference sequence). CDR3: CAWSPGQGIETQYF. CDR3 DNA: TGTGCCTGGAGTCCCGGACAGGGGATTGAGACCCAGTACTTC.

This clonotype came up once. The rearrangement links TRBV20-1 to TRBJ2-5; TRBD1 aligns across 7 bases. This CDR3 is 17 amino acids long. Trimming cost V 6 bases and J 0 bases; bases outside gene matches: 16. CDR1 is DFQATT and CDR2 is SNEGSKA in the germline V gene (reference sequence). The CDR3 spells CSATGAKLGQYQETQYF. The DNA of the CDR3 is TGCAGTGCCACCGGGGCAAAATTGGGACAGTACCAAGAGACCCAGTACTTC.

Note on this clonotype: The junction does not match germline at one end; this may be a read error. The chain has TRBV30 and TRBJ1-2; TRBD1 matches at 9 bases. Germline values: CDR1 GTSNPN, CDR2 SVGIG (reference sequence). The CDR3 totals 17 residues. The CDR3 region has the DNA TGTGCCTGGAGTGTCCGTAGAACCTCCGGGACAGGGTATGACTACACCTTC. This encodes CAWSVRRTSGTGYDYTF.

The chain has TRBV25-1 and TRBJ1-2; possible D gene TRBD1, 5 bases. This CDR3 is 15 amino acids long. The V and J ends lost 6 bases and 2 bases respectively, with 16 bases between them. CDR1 MGHDK and CDR2 SYGVNS come from the germline V gene. CDR3 in amino acids: CASSFGAGENYGYTF. The DNA for the CDR3 is TGTGCCAGCAGCTTCGGGGCGGGGGAGAACTATGGCTACACCTTC.

This clonotype was detected a few times. This sequence joins TRBV7-8 and TRBJ1-1; tentative D call: TRBD1 (6 bases). Germline CDR1 SGHVS, CDR2 FQNEAQ. V was clipped by 5 bases and J by 5 bases, with 12 bases between them. CDR3 length equals 13 residues. In DNA form, the CDR3 reads TGTGCCAGCAGCACCGACCAGGGGACTGAAGCTTTCTTT. Its protein product is CASSTDQGTEAFF.

The V call is TRBV19, the J call TRBJ1-6, with D possibly matching TRBD1 (6 bases). The CDR3 runs 16 residues. V lost 6 bases and J lost 5, with 17 bases in between. Germline values: CDR1 LNHDA, CDR2 SQIVND (reference sequence). CDR3 sequence: CASSATGILNNSPLHF. CDR3 DNA: TGTGCCAGTAGCGCAACAGGGATTCTTAATAATTCACCCCTCCACTTT.

This chain joins TRBV6-2 or TRBV6-3 and TRBJ1-5; D unclear. This CDR3 is built from 12 residues. Germline V gene lookup returns CDR1 MNHEY and CDR2 SVGEGT. With 5 bases removed from V and 9 bases from J, the gap between germline ends came to 11 bases. The CDR3 DNA follows: TGTGCCAGCAGTAATCCTGACCGGCCCCAGCATTTT. The encoded protein is CASSNPDRPQHF.

This clonotype has just a few counts. The chain recombines TRBV30 with TRBJ2-3; 14 bases line up with TRBD2. Germline V gene sequence: CDR1 GTSNPN, CDR2 SVGIG (reference sequence). Unmatched junction bases numbered 5, after V lost 4 bases and J lost 5 bases. This CDR3 spans 15 amino acids. CDR3 DNA sequence: TGTGCCTGGAATAGGGGGACTAGCGGGGGAGATACGCAGTATTTT. As protein: CAWNRGTSGGDTQYF.

J is TRBJ2-7 and V is TRBV19, with a tentative D call TRBD1 (6 bases). This CDR3 is 14 amino acids long. V gave up 8 bases and J gave up 4 bases, with 18 bases separating them. Germline V lookup: CDR1 LNHDA, CDR2 SQIVND (reference sequence). The CDR3 here is CASQVARGYYEQYF. The CDR3 region has the DNA TGTGCCAGTCAAGTCGCCAGGGGCTATTACGAGCAGTACTTC.

V and J are TRBV19 and TRBJ1-3; D gene uncertain. Germline CDR1 is LNHDA and CDR2 is SQIVND (reference sequence). This CDR3 comprises 15 residues. V lost 3 bases and J 4 bases, leaving 13 bases between the germline ends. CDR3 in DNA: TGTGCCAGTAGTATCTCCGGGGATGCAGGAAACACCATATATTTT. This codes for CASSISGDAGNTIYF.

The chain has TRBV27 and TRBJ2-5; D uncertain. CDR1 and CDR2 from the germline V gene are MNHEY and SMNVEV (reference sequence). CDR3 size: 13 residues. Trimming shortened V by 6 bases and J by 5 bases, and 13 bases separated the two germline ends. This CDR3 reads CASRPLGRETQYF. In nucleotides, the CDR3 is TGTGCCAGCAGACCCCTTGGCCGGGAGACCCAGTACTTC.

The chain uses TRBV24-1 and TRBJ2-3; 7 nucleotides agree with TRBD1. Germline CDR1 and CDR2: KGHDR and SFDVKD. V shed 9 bases and J 2 bases; nucleotides not matched to a gene: 10. This CDR3 spans 15 amino acids. CDR3 coding DNA: TGTGCCACCGCAAAACAGACAGGGCTCACAGATACGCAGTATTTT. Residues: CATAKQTGLTDTQYF.